Listed below are T cell receptor beta chains from one sample, sequenced in a study of shared clonotypes between healthy human individuals. Assay: immunoSEQ multiplex PCR; the TCRdb copy retains only in-frame clones and omits some. The sample has hundreds of thousands of clones; around 87% are singletons. Sample: memory CD8+ T cells sorted from blood. The receptors here all came from a man younger than 30 in good health. CDR3s include the opening cysteine and the closing phenylalanine or tryptophan. The D gene is left open where the match is weak. The listing skips clone size in some rows; elsewhere it reads once, few, many or a size class.

J gene	clone size	D gene	V gene	CDR3 protein	CDR3 DNA
TRBJ2-7	.	TRBD2	TRBV30	CAWMSSGSYEQYF	TGTGCCTGGATGTCTAGCGGGAGTTACGAGCAGTACTTC
TRBJ1-4	.	.	TRBV5-6	CASSLGQIDEKLFF	TGTGCCAGCAGCTTGGGACAGATCGATGAAAAACTGTTTTTT
TRBJ1-2	.	.	TRBV2	CASRDPDSYGYTF	TGTGCCAGCAGGGACCCGGACAGCTATGGCTACACCTTC
TRBJ2-1	.	TRBD2	TRBV6-6	CASDLAGGSYNEQFF	TGTGCCAGCGACCTAGCGGGGGGCTCCTACAATGAGCAGTTCTTC
TRBJ2-7	.	.	TRBV5-1	CASSWGLAYEQYF	TGCGCCAGCAGCTGGGGACTGGCCTACGAGCAGTACTTC
TRBJ2-1	.	.	TRBV7-3	CASSSIASSYNEQFF	TGTGCCAGCAGCTCAATAGCGAGCTCCTACAATGAGCAGTTCTTC
TRBJ2-5	.	.	TRBV25-1	CASSDGEGKETQYF	TGTGCCAGCAGTGATGGAGAGGGCAAAGAGACCCAGTACTTC
TRBJ1-1	.	.	TRBV11-3	CASSLGPVGTEAFF	TGTGCCAGCAGCTTAGGGCCAGTCGGCACTGAAGCTTTCTTT
TRBJ1-2	few	.	TRBV2	CASTNPTF	TGTGCCAGCACGAATCCGACCTTC
TRBJ2-6	once	.	TRBV23-1	CASRPKRFVRANVLTF	TGCGCCAGCCGGCCCAAAAGGTTTGTAAGGGCCAACGTCCTGACTTTC
TRBJ1-3	many	TRBD1	TRBV2	CASNQQGASGNTIYF	TGTGCCAGCAACCAACAGGGGGCCAGTGGAAACACCATATATTTT
TRBJ2-1	.	TRBD2	TRBV10-3	CASIAGGPGNEQFF	TGTGCCTCCATAGCGGGAGGGCCAGGCAATGAGCAGTTCTTC
TRBJ2-7	.	.	TRBV27	CASSLLGSAQYF	TGTGCCAGCAGTTTACTGGGGAGCGCGCAGTACTTC
TRBJ2-3	.	.	TRBV7-9	CASSSMEWPDTQYF	TGTGCCAGCAGTTCTATGGAATGGCCAGATACGCAGTATTTT
TRBJ2-2	.	TRBD1	TRBV28	CASSRQGGNTGELFF	TGTGCCAGCAGTCGACAGGGGGGTAACACCGGGGAGCTGTTTTTT
TRBJ2-7	.	TRBD2	TRBV7-9	CASSLVGTSAYEQYF	TGTGCCAGCAGCTTAGTAGGGACTAGCGCCTACGAGCAGTACTTC
TRBJ1-5	.	.	TRBV6-5	CASSYNDNQPQHF	TGTGCCAGCAGTTACAACGACAATCAGCCCCAGCATTTT
TRBJ2-7	.	TRBD2	TRBV4-3	CASSPGLAGGNPYEQYF	TGCGCCAGCAGCCCAGGACTAGCGGGAGGGAACCCCTACGAGCAGTACTTC